The 18 T cell receptor beta chains below all came from one sample that was sequenced in a study of follicular helper T cells after annual influenza vaccination (TCRdb year 2017). Receptors were amplified or captured by the immunoSEQ multiplex PCR assay. Drawn from immuneACCESS, this table holds only the in-frame rearrangements with V and J called that TCRdb kept. Clones are partly lost; checked studies trace under half to an unresolved V gene and leave the rest unexplained. The sample table contains roughly 7,000 clones; only one count was recorded for 75% to 90% of them. Together, the top ten hold about 1.5% of the sample. The meaning of the sample's time point label: 2015-2016 season, 7 days after influenza vaccination. The starting material was CXCR5+ CD38- circulating T follicular helper cells from blood, obtained 7 days after influenza vaccination. In light of the paper, this sample's cell subset or site label describes: circulating Tfh, non-naive CD4+CXCR5+PD-1+ (ICOS+CD38+ or ICOS-CD38-). These receptors were obtained from an adult who received the influenza vaccine.

The chain employs TRBV10-3 and TRBJ2-1, with TRBD1 matching 8 bases. The V gene's germline CDR1 is ENHRY and CDR2 SYGVKD. The J segment lost 1 base and the V segment lost 7 bases, leaving 3 bases of the junction unmatched. The CDR3 runs 14 residues. The CDR3 loop is CAIKGDRSYNEQFF. DNA for the CDR3: TGTGCCATCAAAGGGGACAGGTCCTACAATGAGCAGTTCTTC.

CDR3 amino acids: CASSVGDGRGNQPQHF. As DNA, the CDR3 is TGTGCCAGCAGCGTAGGGGACGGTCGGGGCAATCAGCCCCAGCATTTT. The J gene is TRBJ1-5, the V gene TRBV9, with D tentatively TRBD1 (5 bases). This CDR3 comprises 16 residues. The germline V gene encodes CDR1 SGDLS and CDR2 YYNGEE. Trimming pared 0 bases from V and 2 bases from J, leaving 12 bases between.

V and J are TRBV14 and TRBJ1-1; unclear D gene. V lost 4 bases and J 4 bases, leaving 16 bases between the germline ends. CDR1 is SGHDN, CDR2 FVKESK, per germline. The CDR3 covers 15 residues. Here the CDR3 DNA reads TGTGCCAGCAGCCCAATGACTGTGTTAGGCACTGAAGCTTTCTTT. Translating gives CASSPMTVLGTEAFF.

The chain recombines TRBV27 with TRBJ1-2, with D perhaps matching TRBD1 (5 bases). CDR3 length: 15 residues. V was cut by 7 bases and J by 1 base, with 16 bases left in between. CDR1 is MNHEY and CDR2 is SMNVEV in the germline V gene (reference sequence). The CDR3 region is CASTGGGPHNYGYTF. The CDR3 DNA follows: TGTGCCAGCACCGGGGGGGGACCTCATAACTATGGCTACACCTTC.

This chain connects TRBV7-3 to TRBJ1-1, with 8 nucleotides matching TRBD1. The CDR3 loop spans 13 amino acids. CDR1 and CDR2 (germline): SGHTA, FQGTGA. After removal of 5 bases from V and 6 bases from J, the junction contained 5 bases not matched to a gene. CDR3 coding DNA: TGTGCCAGCAGCCCAGGGGGCGCTTCTGAAGCTTTCTTT. Protein sequence: CASSPGGASEAFF.

This clone showed up just once. The chain recombines TRBV29-1 with TRBJ1-1; TRBD1 matches 8 bases. V shed 8 bases, J shed 7 bases, and the junction held 12 bases outside the gene matches. The CDR3 consists of 13 residues. CDR1 and CDR2 from the germline V gene are SQVTM and ANQGSEA. CDR3 residues: CSSSQGAQGEAFF. CDR3 nucleotides: TGCAGCTCTTCGCAGGGGGCTCAAGGTGAAGCTTTCTTT.

The CDR3 DNA reads as TGTGCCAGCAGTTTACGCCAGGGCGGCTACACCTTC. It is translated as CASSLRQGGYTF. V is TRBV28 and J is TRBJ1-2; TRBD1 might be the D (5 bases). The CDR3 runs 12 residues. Deletions cut 2 bases from V and 8 bases from J, with 9 bases between. Germline CDR1 is MDHEN and CDR2 is SYDVKM.

The CDR3 nucleotides are TGTGCCAGCAGTTACTCGGGGAGTTTAGGACAGCCCCAGCATTTT. This translates into CASSYSGSLGQPQHF. The chain is built from TRBV6-6 and TRBJ1-5; D gene uncertain. The germline V and J ends were trimmed by 0 bases and 7 bases, with 13 bases remaining between them. The germline gives CDR1 MNHNY, CDR2 SVGAGI (reference sequence). This CDR3 has 15 residues.

The V gene is TRBV2, the J gene TRBJ1-1; 8 bases agree with TRBD1. Germline V gives CDR1 SNHLY, CDR2 FYNNEI. This CDR3 region has 13 residues. The trim removed 7 bases at V and 1 base at J, leaving 2 bases unmatched. This CDR3 reads CASTGQGNTEAFF. The CDR3 nucleotides read TGTGCCAGCACCGGACAGGGGAACACTGAAGCTTTCTTT.

This chain links TRBV5-5 with TRBJ1-2, with unresolved D. Germline V gene sequence: CDR1 SGHKS, CDR2 YYEKEE (reference sequence). V was pared by 0 bases and J by 3 bases, with 6 bases between. The CDR3 consists of 13 residues. The CDR3 is CASSLDVYYGYTF. Here the CDR3 DNA reads TGTGCCAGCAGCTTGGATGTATACTATGGCTACACCTTC. Complete variable domain (other parts from reference TRBV5-5 and TRBJ1-2): DAGVTQSPTHLIKTRGQQVTLRCSPISGHKSVSWYQQVLGQGPQFIFQYYEKEERGRGNFPDRFSARQFPNYSSELNVNALLLGDSALYLCASSLDVYYGYTFGSGTRLTVV.

The CDR3 loop reads CASKEGKQPQHF. CDR3 in DNA: TGTGCCAGTAAGGAGGGGAAACAGCCCCAGCATTTT. The rearrangement joins TRBV19 to TRBJ1-5; perhaps TRBD1 as D (5 bases). V was clipped by 7 bases and J by 7 bases, with 11 bases between them. This CDR3 contains 12 residues. The germline V gene encodes CDR1 LNHDA and CDR2 SQIVND (reference sequence).

This clone was detected a few times. The chain uses TRBV6-1 and TRBJ1-4, with TRBD1 matching over 8 bases. CDR1 and CDR2 from the germline V gene are MNHNS and SASEGT. V lost 3 bases to trimming and J lost 7 bases; unmatched junction nucleotides: 4. CDR3 length equals 14 residues. CDR3 coding DNA: TGTGCCAGCAGTGATTTCAGGGGGCGTGAAAAACTGTTTTTT. Translated, it gives CASSDFRGREKLFF.

The chain employs TRBV9 and TRBJ1-2, with a tentative D call TRBD1 (5 bases). This CDR3 is built from 12 residues. Trimming took 9 bases from V and 2 from J, leaving 11 bases between them. The germline CDR1 and CDR2 sequences are SGDLS and YYNGEE. DNA for the CDR3: TGTGCCACCTCCAGGGAGAACTATGGCTACACCTTC. This codes for CATSRENYGYTF.

The CDR3: CASRPGGGADYGYTF. As DNA, the CDR3 is TGTGCCAGCAGACCTGGGGGGGGCGCGGACTATGGCTACACCTTC. The chain has TRBV28 and TRBJ1-2; TRBD1 is a possible D gene (6 bases). Trimming stripped 6 bases from V and 3 bases from J, with 17 bases between. This CDR3 comprises 15 residues. Germline values: CDR1 MDHEN, CDR2 SYDVKM.

The CDR3 DNA sequence: TGTGCCAGCACCGTGGACACCGGGAACACTGAAGCTTTCTTT. Translating gives CASTVDTGNTEAFF. The V gene is TRBV6-1, the J gene TRBJ1-1, with D possibly being TRBD1 (5 bases). The CDR3 extends over 14 amino acids. Germline values: CDR1 MNHNS, CDR2 SASEGT. V dropped 7 bases and J dropped 1 base, with 13 bases sitting between them.

This sequence joins TRBV5-6 and TRBJ2-7; the D gene is possibly TRBD2 (5 bases). The germline V and J ends were trimmed by 7 bases and 2 bases, with 22 bases remaining between them. The CDR3 loop spans 16 amino acids. Germline V gene sequence: CDR1 SGHDT, CDR2 YYEEEE. CDR3 residues: CASLGLLDGITYEQYF. The CDR3 nucleotides read TGTGCCAGCCTCGGATTACTCGACGGGATAACCTACGAGCAGTACTTC.

The chain joins TRBV6-6 to TRBJ1-1, with no clear D. V was cut by 4 bases and J by 3 bases, with 12 bases left in between. Germline assignment: CDR1 MNHNY and CDR2 SVGAGI (reference sequence). The CDR3 extends over 14 amino acids. This CDR3 is CASSFTLGDTEAFF. The CDR3 nucleotides read TGTGCCAGCAGTTTCACCTTAGGTGACACTGAAGCTTTCTTT.

The chain joins TRBV6-1 to TRBJ1-5; a weak D match, TRBD1 (6 bases). Between the trimmed V and J ends, which lost 2 bases and 9 bases, there was a span of 14 bases. CDR1 and CDR2 (germline): MNHNS, SASEGT. CDR3 length: 14 amino acids. In nucleotides, the CDR3 is TGTGCCAGCAGTGAAAGAGGGGGGGAACGGCCCCAGCATTTT. Translation gives CASSERGGERPQHF.